Listed here are 32 T cell receptor beta chains from one sample, sequenced in a study of blood T cell repertoires in COVID-19 (dated by TCRdb to 2018 to 2021). Preparation of the library involved the immunoSEQ multiplex PCR assay. Not all clones reach the TCRdb copy of this immuneACCESS table, which keeps in-frame sequences only. Checked studies attribute under half of the gap to unresolved V genes and leave the rest unexplained. The sample table shows tens of thousands of clones, and 88% are seen once. The ten most abundant clones make up approximately 4.8% of the sample. Sequenced input: peripheral blood. The receptors originated from a human donor in a cohort sampled during active COVID-19.

This clone occurred once. The chain is built from TRBV30 and TRBJ2-7; TRBD2 aligns across 10 bases. CDR3 length equals 14 residues. From germline, CDR1 is GTSNPN and CDR2 SVGIG (reference sequence). The V and J ends lost 1 base and 3 bases, in that order; junction bases with no gene match: 3. The CDR3 region has the DNA TGTGCCTGGAGTGAGCGGGAGGGCCGCTACGAGCAGTACTTC. Translated, it gives CAWSEREGRYEQYF. The full variable domain, with the rest looked up from reference TRBV30 and TRBJ2-7, is SQTIHQWPATLVQPVGSPLSLECTVEGTSNPNLYWYRQAAGRGLQLLFYSVGIGQISSEVPQNLSASRPQDRQFILSSKKLLLSDSGFYLCAWSEREGRYEQYFGPGTRLTVT.

This chain links TRBV5-1 with TRBJ2-3, with TRBD1 matching over 7 bases. The CDR3 contains 15 residues. V lost 5 bases and J lost 0; bases outside the gene matches: 6. Germline V gives CDR1 SGHRS, CDR2 YFSETQ. The CDR3 sequence is CASRGDSPSTDTQYF. CDR3 in DNA: TGCGCCAGCAGGGGGGACAGCCCTAGCACAGATACGCAGTATTTT.

This clone was picked up a small number of times. The V call is TRBV12-3 or TRBV12-4, the J call TRBJ1-2; D not resolved. The V gene lost 6 bases and the J gene lost 2 bases, with 7 bases spanning the gap. The CDR3 loop spans 12 amino acids. CDR3: CASSPSNYGYTF. As DNA, the CDR3 is TGTGCCAGCAGCCCGTCCAACTATGGCTACACCTTC.

The rearrangement uses TRBV7-9 and TRBJ2-7, with TRBD1 matching 7 bases. J gave up 2 bases and V 2 bases, and 6 bases lay outside the gene matches. Looked up from germline, CDR1 is SEHNR and CDR2 is FQNEAQ (reference sequence). This CDR3 has 15 amino acids. The CDR3 here is CASSLHGTETYEQYF. DNA for the CDR3: TGTGCCAGCAGCTTACACGGGACAGAGACCTACGAGCAGTACTTC.

This clone appeared a single time. This chain joins TRBV3-1 (or the pseudogene TRBV3-2) and TRBJ2-3; perhaps TRBD2 as D (6 bases). Germline CDR1 reads LGHDT; CDR2 reads YNNKEL (reference sequence). V lost 4 bases, J lost 0 bases, and 23 bases lay in between. The CDR3 totals 19 residues. The CDR3 DNA follows: TGTGCCAGCAGCCGACACCCCCAGGATAGCGGTGCTAGCACAGATACGCAGTATTTT. Translating it yields CASSRHPQDSGASTDTQYF.

The chain has TRBV25-1 and TRBJ2-1; 8 bases match TRBD2. Germline assignment: CDR1 MGHDK and CDR2 SYGVNS. This CDR3 is built from 16 residues. J lost 4 bases, V lost 3 bases, and 8 bases had no gene match. CDR3 DNA: TGTGCCAGCAGTGACCTCTCTCGGGGGGGTTACAATGAGCAGTTCTTC. This sequence encodes CASSDLSRGGYNEQFF.

The chain carries TRBV6-1 and TRBJ1-2; D is uncertain. Germline V CDR1 and CDR2: MNHNS, SASEGT. With 0 bases removed from V and 4 bases from J, the gap between germline ends came to 12 bases. CDR3 length equals 15 residues. The CDR3 spells CASSEALREFYGYTF. The DNA for the CDR3 is TGTGCCAGCAGTGAAGCGCTTCGGGAATTCTATGGCTACACCTTC.

This chain joins TRBV6-5 and TRBJ1-6, with TRBD1 as a possible D gene (5 bases). The CDR3 is 14 residues long. Germline assignment: CDR1 MNHEY and CDR2 SVGAGI. V shed 0 bases and J shed 7 bases, with 7 bases lying between them. The CDR3 reads CASSYSTENSPLHF. In DNA, the CDR3 is TGTGCCAGCAGTTACTCGACAGAAAATTCACCCCTCCACTTT.

The rearrangement uses TRBV7-3 and TRBJ2-1, with 7 bases aligning to TRBD1. The CDR3 loop spans 16 amino acids. V gave up 1 base and J gave up 3 bases; unmatched junction bases: 6. CDR1 and CDR2 from the germline V gene are SGHTA and FQGTGA. This CDR3 reads CASSLRTGVVYNEQFF. The CDR3, as DNA: TGTGCCAGCAGCTTAAGGACAGGCGTGGTCTACAATGAGCAGTTCTTC. Full variable domain (outside the CDR3, taken from reference TRBV7-3 and TRBJ2-1): GAGVSQTPSNKVTEKGKYVELRCDPISGHTALYWYRQSLGQGPEFLIYFQGTGAADDSGLPNDRFFAVRPEGSVSTLKIQRTERGDSAVYLCASSLRTGVVYNEQFFGPGTRLTVL.

This chain links TRBV11-1 with TRBJ2-7; D remains ambiguous. Per germline, CDR1 SGHAT and CDR2 FQDESV (reference sequence). The length of the CDR3 is 17 residues. V lost 0 bases and J lost 2, with 17 bases in between. CDR3 bases: TGTGCCAGCAGCTTAGCTTTCCGAGTATCCTTACCCTACGAGCAGTACTTC. As protein: CASSLAFRVSLPYEQYF.

V and J are TRBV5-4 and TRBJ1-1; no definite D call. The CDR3 is 13 residues long. Germline V CDR1 and CDR2: SGHNT, YYREEE (reference sequence). Trimming shortened V by 0 bases and J by 3 bases, and 6 bases separated the two germline ends. The CDR3 DNA reads as TGTGCCAGCAGCTTGGACCTAGACACTGAAGCTTTCTTT. This sequence encodes CASSLDLDTEAFF.

CDR3 DNA: TGCGCCAGCAGCGAGGGTATACTAGCGGGGGGCACAGATACGCAGTATTTT. Protein sequence: CASSEGILAGGTDTQYF. This rearrangement joins TRBV5-1 to TRBJ2-3; 11 bases map to TRBD2. The germline V gene encodes CDR1 SGHRS and CDR2 YFSETQ. With 4 bases clipped from V and 1 base from J, the junction kept 8 bases outside the gene matches. This CDR3 is built from 17 residues.

The chain links TRBV10-3 to TRBJ1-6; 7 bases match TRBD1. Per the germline V gene, CDR1 is ENHRY and CDR2 is SYGVKD. V was pared by 4 bases and J by 7 bases, with 4 bases of the junction left unmatched. This CDR3 is built from 14 residues. CDR3 protein: CAISADRVNSPLHF. CDR3 bases: TGTGCCATCAGTGCCGACAGGGTAAATTCACCCCTCCACTTT.

J is TRBJ2-3 and V is TRBV6-2 or TRBV6-3, with TRBD2 identical over 7 bases. The V gene's germline CDR1 is MNHEY and CDR2 SVGEGT. J lost 0 bases, V lost 5 bases, and 5 bases had no gene match. The CDR3 is made up of 15 amino acids. CDR3 bases: TGTGCCAGCAGTGGCAGGGAGGGGAGCACAGATACGCAGTATTTT. It is translated as CASSGREGSTDTQYF.

V and J are TRBV27 and TRBJ1-1, with 7 bases aligning to TRBD1. The germline V gene encodes CDR1 MNHEY and CDR2 SMNVEV (reference sequence). CDR3 size: 13 residues. The V and J ends lost 6 bases and 4 bases, in that order; junction bases with no gene match: 5. The CDR3 DNA sequence: TGTGCCAGCAGACACAGGGGCTTCACTGAAGCTTTCTTT. This encodes CASRHRGFTEAFF.

The J gene is TRBJ2-7, the V gene TRBV7-8, with 9 bases aligning to TRBD1. Germline lookup yields CDR1 SGHVS and CDR2 FQNEAQ. J lost 0 bases, V lost 5 bases, and 5 bases had no gene match. CDR3 length: 15 residues. CDR3: CASSDPGQGSYEQYF. CDR3 nucleotides: TGTGCCAGCAGCGATCCGGGACAGGGCTCCTACGAGCAGTACTTC.

J is TRBJ2-1 and V is TRBV30, with 14 bases identical to TRBD2. Germline V gene sequence: CDR1 GTSNPN, CDR2 SVGIG (reference sequence). With V trimmed by 1 base and J by 6 bases, 5 bases remained unmatched. This CDR3 has 16 residues. In DNA form, the CDR3 reads TGTGCCTGGAGTGAGTGGACTAGCGGGGGGAGCAATGAGCAGTTCTTC. It encodes CAWSEWTSGGSNEQFF.

This chain uses TRBV19 with TRBJ2-3; TRBD2 agrees at 8 bases. V lost 5 bases and J lost 0; bases outside the gene matches: 10. This CDR3 has 17 amino acids. CDR1 LNHDA and CDR2 SQIVND come from the germline V gene (reference sequence). CDR3 coding DNA: TGTGCCAGTAGTCCCCGTTTTAGCGGGGCTAGCACAGATACGCAGTATTTT. Its protein is CASSPRFSGASTDTQYF.

This rearrangement joins TRBV28 to TRBJ2-7; 7 bases match TRBD1. The V segment lost 3 bases and the J segment 5 bases; nucleotides outside the gene matches: 7. The CDR3 runs to 14 residues. The germline V gene encodes CDR1 MDHEN and CDR2 SYDVKM. CDR3 nucleotide sequence: TGTGCCAGCAGTTTGCCAGGGGGTCTCCACGAGCAGTACTTC. It is translated as CASSLPGGLHEQYF.

Turning to this clone: Different DNA sequences within this sample yield the same CDR3. The chain is built from TRBV7-3 and TRBJ2-3; TRBD2 matches 8 bases. J was trimmed by 6 bases and V by 2 bases; bases with no gene match: 7. Germline V gene lookup returns CDR1 SGHTA and CDR2 FQGTGA. The CDR3 sequence is 15 residues long. The CDR3 here is CASSLAGGSVDTQYF. As DNA, the CDR3 is TGTGCCAGCAGCTTAGCGGGGGGCAGTGTGGATACGCAGTATTTT.

V usage is TRBV2 and J usage is TRBJ1-1; possible D gene TRBD1, 6 bases. The ends were cut back, 5 bases at V and 1 base at J, with 14 bases in the middle. The germline gives CDR1 SNHLY, CDR2 FYNNEI. The CDR3 consists of 15 residues. The DNA for the CDR3 is TGTGCCAGCAGTTCAGGGGAGAAGGAGAACACTGAAGCTTTCTTT. It is translated as CASSSGEKENTEAFF.

The gene calls are TRBV19 and TRBJ2-7; D perhaps matches TRBD1 (6 bases). Germline lookup yields CDR1 LNHDA and CDR2 SQIVND (reference sequence). The CDR3 totals 14 residues. Deletions cut 6 bases from V and 6 bases from J, with 18 bases between. CDR3 sequence: CASSAQGRNGEQYF. CDR3 in DNA: TGTGCCAGTAGCGCCCAGGGGCGTAACGGCGAGCAGTACTTC.

V is TRBV11-2 and J is TRBJ2-3; 8 nucleotides match TRBD1. Trimming cost V 1 base and J 2 bases; bases outside gene matches: 5. This CDR3 region has 16 residues. Germline lookup yields CDR1 SGHAT and CDR2 FQNNGV. The CDR3 here is CASSLGLGQDTDTQYF. The CDR3 DNA follows: TGTGCCAGCAGCTTAGGTCTGGGACAGGACACAGATACGCAGTATTTT.

V usage is TRBV30 and J usage is TRBJ1-2; D remains unclear. Germline V gives CDR1 GTSNPN, CDR2 SVGIG (reference sequence). The CDR3 consists of 10 residues. Trimming shortened V by 4 bases and J by 8 bases, and 8 bases separated the two germline ends. CDR3 in DNA: TGTGCCTGGAAGCGAGGAGGCTACACCTTC. It encodes CAWKRGGYTF.

The chain links TRBV5-1 to TRBJ2-7, with 10 bases identical to TRBD1. The CDR3 loop spans 13 amino acids. Germline assignment: CDR1 SGHRS and CDR2 YFSETQ. Unmatched junction bases numbered 7, after V lost 0 bases and J lost 13 bases. CDR3 nucleotides: TGCGCCAGCAGCTTGGCCGGGGACAGGGGCGGATACTTC. Translation: CASSLAGDRGGYF.

This rearrangement joins TRBV11-2 to TRBJ2-7; D not resolved. This CDR3 comprises 12 residues. Trimming left V 5 bases short and J 4 bases short, with 9 bases between. CDR1 and CDR2 (germline): SGHAT, FQNNGV. The DNA of the CDR3 is TGTGCCAGCAGCCTCCAGCGTTACGAGCAGTACTTC. Protein sequence: CASSLQRYEQYF.

The count of this clone is one. This rearrangement joins TRBV5-1 to TRBJ1-4; 10 nucleotides match TRBD1. The CDR3 extends over 15 amino acids. Unmatched junction bases numbered 7, after V lost 4 bases and J lost 7 bases. CDR1 and CDR2 from the germline V gene are SGHRS and YFSETQ. CDR3 in DNA: TGCGCCAGCAGCGTCGGGGACAGGGGAGGTGAAAAACTGTTTTTT. It yields the protein CASSVGDRGGEKLFF.

V and J are TRBV18 and TRBJ1-2; D gene ambiguous. Germline V gene data show CDR1 as KGHSH and CDR2 as LQKENI. The CDR3 runs to 15 residues. The V end was cut by 3 bases, the J end by 1 base, with 12 bases between. The CDR3, as DNA: TGTGCCAGCTCACCGCTGAGGGAGGTTAACTATGGCTACACCTTC. As protein: CASSPLREVNYGYTF.

The rearrangement uses TRBV6-5 and TRBJ2-7; TRBD1 agrees at 7 bases. The CDR3 has 13 residues. CDR1 is MNHEY and CDR2 is SVGAGI in the germline V gene. Trimming removed 5 bases from V and 5 bases from J; junction bases left unmatched: 6. The CDR3 region has the DNA TGTGCCAGCAGTCGACAGGGCAGGAACGAGCAGTACTTC. It yields the protein CASSRQGRNEQYF.

The CDR3 coding sequence is TGTGCCAGCAGTTTAGGCCGCAGGGGCTACGAGCAGTACTTC. As protein: CASSLGRRGYEQYF. The rearrangement uses TRBV27 and TRBJ2-7, with D maybe TRBD1 (6 bases). V was trimmed by 2 bases and J by 3 bases, leaving 11 bases between them. Germline CDR1 MNHEY, CDR2 SMNVEV (reference sequence). The CDR3 covers 14 residues.

The CDR3 sequence: CASSPITRNTEAFF. The CDR3 region has the DNA TGTGCCAGCAGCCCAATAACACGGAACACTGAAGCTTTCTTT. The chain links TRBV9 to TRBJ1-1; D remains unclear. Germline CDR1 and CDR2: SGDLS and YYNGEE. Trimming cost V 4 bases and J 1 base, with 11 bases left between them. This CDR3 has 14 amino acids.

V usage is TRBV27 and J usage is TRBJ1-1; the D gene is possibly TRBD1 (5 bases). The V gene's germline CDR1 is MNHEY and CDR2 SMNVEV (reference sequence). The V end was cut by 3 bases, the J end by 1 base, with 18 bases between. CDR3 length equals 17 residues. This CDR3 reads CASSFSSPYTGNTEAFF. CDR3 nucleotides: TGTGCCAGCAGTTTCTCGTCACCCTACACAGGGAACACTGAAGCTTTCTTT.